The 19 T cell receptor beta chains below all came from one sample that was sequenced in a study of cytomegalovirus exposure and HLA in healthy donors. 60 Vbeta and 13 Jbeta primers were used in PCR. Repertoires were generated with immunoSEQ multiplex PCR, while TCRdb's copy carries only in-frame clones and drops some. The repertoire has 180,000 or so clones, about 80% of them found once; the top ten carry approximately 2%. Source material: PBMCs. These receptors were taken from a woman under 40 in good health and CMV-seronegative.

The chain uses TRBV5-1 and TRBJ2-3; unclear D gene. The CDR3 loop spans 15 amino acids. Germline V gene data show CDR1 as SGHRS and CDR2 as YFSETQ. Trimming took 2 bases from V and 1 from J, leaving 11 bases between them. This CDR3 reads CASSFTPKGTDTQYF. The DNA for the CDR3 is TGCGCCAGCAGCTTTACACCGAAAGGCACAGATACGCAGTATTTT.

Only one count was recorded for this clone. The V gene is TRBV6-5, the J gene TRBJ1-1, with D hard to call. Germline values: CDR1 MNHEY, CDR2 SVGAGI. The CDR3 is 13 residues long. V shed 1 base and J shed 5 bases, with 8 bases lying between them. The CDR3 coding sequence is TGTGCCAGCAGTTACTGGCAGGCGACTGAAGCTTTCTTT. This codes for CASSYWQATEAFF.

The genes are TRBV15 and TRBJ2-1, with TRBD1 matching over 9 bases. This CDR3 is 17 amino acids long. The V gene's germline CDR1 is LNHNV and CDR2 YYDKDF (reference sequence). V shed 5 bases, J shed 0 bases, and the junction held 8 bases outside the gene matches. This chain's CDR3 is CATSSGQGQSSYNEQFF. The DNA of the CDR3 is TGTGCCACCAGCTCAGGACAGGGGCAAAGCTCCTACAATGAGCAGTTCTTC. Complete variable domain (other parts from reference TRBV15 and TRBJ2-1): DAMVIQNPRYQVTQFGKPVTLSCSQTLNHNVMYWYQQKSSQAPKLLFHYYDKDFNNEADTPDNFQSRRPNTSFCFLDIRSPGLGDTAMYLCATSSGQGQSSYNEQFFGPGTRLTVL.

This clone was counted a single time. The chain recombines TRBV2 with TRBJ2-1, with D possibly being TRBD1 (8 bases). Per the germline V gene, CDR1 is SNHLY and CDR2 is FYNNEI. The ends were cut back, 4 bases at V and 12 bases at J, with 13 bases in the middle. The CDR3 loop spans 12 amino acids. The CDR3 DNA sequence: TGTGCCAGCAGTGCGACAGGGGAGGGGCAGTTCTTC. Residues: CASSATGEGQFF.

This clone was observed once. V and J are TRBV5-8 and TRBJ2-7; 10 nucleotides line up with TRBD1. The ends lost 5 bases at V and 5 bases at J; junction bases unmatched: 13. The germline V gene encodes CDR1 SGHTS and CDR2 YDEGEE. There are 16 residues in the CDR3. The CDR3 loop reads CASRVGWTGGLNEQYF. CDR3 sequence (DNA): TGTGCCAGCAGGGTGGGCTGGACAGGGGGACTCAACGAGCAGTACTTC.

This chain uses TRBV18 with TRBJ2-1; D may be TRBD1 (6 bases). The V end lost 1 base, the J end lost 0 bases, and 13 bases lay between the germline ends. Per the germline V gene, CDR1 is KGHSH and CDR2 is LQKENI. This CDR3 is built from 17 residues. The CDR3 sequence: CASSPLNRVSSYNEQFF. As DNA, the CDR3 is TGTGCCAGCTCACCACTCAACAGGGTCAGCTCCTACAATGAGCAGTTCTTC.

V and J are TRBV5-1 and TRBJ2-1; possible D gene TRBD1, 6 bases. Germline V gives CDR1 SGHRS, CDR2 YFSETQ. V shed 3 bases and J shed 2 bases, with 12 bases lying between them. There are 15 residues in the CDR3. The CDR3 spells CASSYQQGPYNEQFF. CDR3 in DNA: TGCGCCAGCAGCTATCAGCAGGGGCCCTACAATGAGCAGTTCTTC.

The rearrangement uses TRBV6-5 and TRBJ2-3; a weak D match, TRBD2 (6 bases). Trimming left V 6 bases short and J 6 bases short, with 13 bases between. This CDR3 has 13 residues. Germline assignment: CDR1 MNHEY and CDR2 SVGAGI. The CDR3 region is CASRGGAGDTQYF. The DNA of the CDR3 is TGTGCCAGCAGAGGCGGGGCGGGGGATACGCAGTATTTT.

The gene calls are TRBV30 and TRBJ1-2; D is undetermined. V shed 6 bases and J shed 4 bases, with 15 bases lying between them. CDR3 size: 13 residues. The germline gives CDR1 GTSNPN, CDR2 SVGIG (reference sequence). CDR3 nucleotide sequence: TGTGCCTGCCCCGCCCGGGAATCCTATGGCTACACCTTC. Encoded protein: CACPARESYGYTF.

Here the CDR3 reads CASSLWYRGSGDNEQFF. The CDR3 DNA follows: TGTGCCAGCAGCTTATGGTATCGCGGGAGCGGAGACAATGAGCAGTTCTTC. The chain has TRBV13 and TRBJ2-1, with 7 bases matching TRBD2. The V and J ends lost 2 bases and 5 bases, in that order; junction bases with no gene match: 12. Germline V gene sequence: CDR1 PRHDT, CDR2 FYEKMQ (reference sequence). CDR3 length: 17 residues.

The V call is TRBV28, the J call TRBJ1-6, with TRBD1 identical over 8 bases. Germline V gene data show CDR1 as MDHEN and CDR2 as SYDVKM. The CDR3 runs 18 residues. Germline trimming cut 6 bases from V and 7 bases from J; bases unmatched to any gene: 17. The CDR3 sequence: CASSPQPRRQGWNSPLHF. The CDR3 DNA reads TGTGCCAGCAGCCCACAACCGAGGAGACAGGGGTGGAATTCACCCCTCCACTTT.

The rearrangement links TRBV30 to TRBJ1-4; D unresolved. V lost 5 bases and J 2 bases, leaving 12 bases between the germline ends. The CDR3 extends over 14 amino acids. CDR1 and CDR2 from the germline V gene are GTSNPN and SVGIG (reference sequence). CDR3: CAWGRGGTNEKLFF. The CDR3 DNA follows: TGTGCCTGGGGACGGGGTGGCACTAATGAAAAACTGTTTTTT. The full variable domain, rest sourced from reference TRBV30 and TRBJ1-4, is SQTIHQWPATLVQPVGSPLSLECTVEGTSNPNLYWYRQAAGRGLQLLFYSVGIGQISSEVPQNLSASRPQDRQFILSSKKLLLSDSGFYLCAWGRGGTNEKLFFGSGTQLSVL.

The chain carries TRBV6-5 and TRBJ2-1; 7 nucleotides agree with TRBD1. Germline CDR1 is MNHEY and CDR2 is SVGAGI. Trimming at V came to 2 bases and at J to 2 bases, leaving 3 bases not matched to a gene. This CDR3 is built from 15 residues. CDR3 bases: TGTGCCAGCAGTTACCTGGGACAGACCTACAATGAGCAGTTCTTC. As protein: CASSYLGQTYNEQFF.

The chain couples TRBV5-4 to TRBJ1-4, with TRBD1 matching over 8 bases. With V trimmed by 4 bases and J by 5 bases, 4 bases remained unmatched. The germline V gene encodes CDR1 SGHNT and CDR2 YYREEE (reference sequence). This CDR3 spans 14 amino acids. The CDR3 DNA reads TGTGCCAGCAGCGTTCGGACAGGGAATGAAAAACTGTTTTTT. Protein sequence: CASSVRTGNEKLFF.

This clone has only a few counts. The chain couples TRBV4-3 to TRBJ2-3; a possible D gene is TRBD2 (5 bases). The CDR3 length is 14 residues. Germline CDR1 is LGHNA and CDR2 is YSLEER. The V end lost 0 bases, the J end lost 1 base, and 5 bases lay between the germline ends. Here the CDR3 reads CASSQELGTDTQYF. For the CDR3, the DNA is TGCGCCAGCAGCCAAGAACTAGGCACAGATACGCAGTATTTT.

The V and J genes are TRBV2 and TRBJ2-1, with no clear D. Germline lookup yields CDR1 SNHLY and CDR2 FYNNEI. The CDR3 consists of 11 residues. Between the trimmed V and J ends, which lost 1 base and 14 bases, there was a span of 9 bases. The CDR3 reads CASSEVAVKFF. The CDR3 nucleotides read TGTGCCAGCAGTGAAGTGGCAGTCAAGTTCTTC.

The rearrangement joins TRBV4-3 to TRBJ2-2; no definite D call. CDR1 is LGHNA and CDR2 is YSLEER in the germline V gene. The CDR3 extends over 15 amino acids. V was clipped by 0 bases and J by 4 bases, with 9 bases between them. DNA for the CDR3: TGCGCCAGCAGCCAAGACGGTCAACGCACCGGGGAGCTGTTTTTT. The encoded protein is CASSQDGQRTGELFF.

The genes are TRBV7-9 and TRBJ1-5, with a weak D call TRBD1 (5 bases). V shed 4 bases and J shed 3 bases, with 16 bases lying between them. This CDR3 contains 16 residues. Per germline, CDR1 SEHNR and CDR2 FQNEAQ (reference sequence). CDR3 nucleotide sequence: TGTGCCAGCAGCTCCGGGGGAGGTTCCCCCAATCAGCCCCAGCATTTT. Its protein is CASSSGGGSPNQPQHF.

This clone came up a few times. J is TRBJ2-7 and V is TRBV6-5, with a tentative D call TRBD2 (6 bases). The CDR3 length is 15 residues. The germline V gene has CDR1 MNHEY and CDR2 SVGAGI. Trimming shortened V by 0 bases and J by 3 bases, and 12 bases separated the two germline ends. CDR3 sequence reads: CASSYSRDPNYEQYF. CDR3 nucleotide sequence: TGTGCCAGCAGTTACTCGCGGGACCCAAACTACGAGCAGTACTTC.